This T cell receptor (beta chain) was sequenced in a study of T-cell reconstitution after alpha-beta-depleted transplantation in children. Molecular barcoding with unique molecular identifiers was used for the TCRbeta library. Each CDR3 protein gets one entry after TCRdb re-called the PCR reads with MiXCR. Of roughly 400,000 distinct CDR3 sequences listed, roughly 20% are singletons. CDR1 is DFQATT and CDR2 is SNEGSKA in the germline V gene (reference sequence). This CDR3 has 17 residues. With respect to this clonotype: Mismatch with germline at one junction end may stem from a read error.

The clonotype was recovered from a human donor who donated a stem cell graft to a child with acute myeloid leukemia. This chain uses TRBV20-1 with TRBJ2-5; 7 bases map to TRBD1. The sequenced sample was PBMCs from the stem cell graft donor, obtained from the stem cell graft. The DNA for the CDR3 is TGCTGTGCTAGGAAAGGGGGCTGGGGGAGCCCCGGGGAGACCCAGTACTTC. Translated, it gives CCARKGGWGSPGETQYF.